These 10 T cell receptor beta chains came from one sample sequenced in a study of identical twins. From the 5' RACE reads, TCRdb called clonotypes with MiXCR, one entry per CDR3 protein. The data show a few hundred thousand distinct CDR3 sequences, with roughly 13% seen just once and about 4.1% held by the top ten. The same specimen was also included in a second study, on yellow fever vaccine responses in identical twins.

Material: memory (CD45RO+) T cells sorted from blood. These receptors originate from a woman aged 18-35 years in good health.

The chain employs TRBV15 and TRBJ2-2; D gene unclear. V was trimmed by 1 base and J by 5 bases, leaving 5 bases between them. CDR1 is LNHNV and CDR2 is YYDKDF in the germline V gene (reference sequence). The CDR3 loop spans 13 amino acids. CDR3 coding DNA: TGTGCCACCAGCAGAGTGGTTACCGGGGAGCTGTTTTTT. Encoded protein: CATSRVVTGELFF. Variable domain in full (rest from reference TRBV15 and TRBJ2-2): DAMVIQNPRYQVTQFGKPVTLSCSQTLNHNVMYWYQQKSSQAPKLLFHYYDKDFNNEADTPDNFQSRRPNTSFCFLDIRSPGLGDTAMYLCATSRVVTGELFFGEGSRLTVL.

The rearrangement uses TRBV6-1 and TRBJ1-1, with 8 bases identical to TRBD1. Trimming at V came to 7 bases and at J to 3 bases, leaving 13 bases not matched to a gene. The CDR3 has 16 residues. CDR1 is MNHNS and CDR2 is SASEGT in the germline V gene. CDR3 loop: CASTPLSGGRDTEAFF. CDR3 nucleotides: TGTGCCAGCACCCCACTCTCAGGGGGCAGAGACACTGAAGCTTTCTTT.

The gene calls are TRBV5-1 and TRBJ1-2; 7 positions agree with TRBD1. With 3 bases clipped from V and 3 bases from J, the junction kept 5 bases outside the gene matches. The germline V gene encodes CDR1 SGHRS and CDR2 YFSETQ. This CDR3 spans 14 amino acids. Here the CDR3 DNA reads TGCGCCAGCAGCTATACAGGGGACGACTATGGCTACACCTTC. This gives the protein CASSYTGDDYGYTF.

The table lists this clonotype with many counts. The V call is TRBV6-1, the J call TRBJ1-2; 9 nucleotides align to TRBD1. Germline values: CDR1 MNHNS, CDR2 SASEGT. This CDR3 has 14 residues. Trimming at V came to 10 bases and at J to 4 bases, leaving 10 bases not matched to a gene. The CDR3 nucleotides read TGTGCCACCGCTACGGGACAGGGAACCTATGGCTACACCTTC. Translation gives CATATGQGTYGYTF.

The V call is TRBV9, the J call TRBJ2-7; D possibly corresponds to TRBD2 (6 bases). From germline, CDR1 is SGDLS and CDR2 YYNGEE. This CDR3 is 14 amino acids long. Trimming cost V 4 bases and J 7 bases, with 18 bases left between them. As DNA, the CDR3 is TGTGCCAGCAGCCCAGGAACCTTGGGGAGGGAGCAGTACTTC. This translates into CASSPGTLGREQYF.

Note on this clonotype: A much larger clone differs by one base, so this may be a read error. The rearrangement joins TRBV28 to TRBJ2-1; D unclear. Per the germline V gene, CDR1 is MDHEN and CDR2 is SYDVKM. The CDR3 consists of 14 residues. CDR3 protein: CASSLSVIRNEQSF. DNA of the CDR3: TGTGCCAGCAGTTTATCTGTTATTAGGAATGAGCAGTCCTTC.

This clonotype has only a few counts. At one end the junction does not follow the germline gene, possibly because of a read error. The CDR3 is CASSSSGGAAETQYF. CDR3 bases: TGTGCAAGCAGCAGTAGCGGGGGGGCCGCTGAGACCCAGTACTTC. The chain has TRBV7-2 and TRBJ2-5; 11 bases match TRBD2. Germline CDR1 SGHTA, CDR2 FQGNSA. The CDR3 has 15 amino acids.

CDR3 bases: TGCGCCAGCAGCCAAGAGGCTAGCGGGAGAGGCACAGATACGCAGTATTTT. Its translation is CASSQEASGRGTDTQYF. The gene calls are TRBV4-1 and TRBJ2-3, with 10 bases matching TRBD2. This CDR3 is 17 amino acids long. The V gene's germline CDR1 is MGHRA and CDR2 YSYEKL. Losses at the gene ends were 0 bases for V and 1 base for J; bases not matched to a gene: 4.

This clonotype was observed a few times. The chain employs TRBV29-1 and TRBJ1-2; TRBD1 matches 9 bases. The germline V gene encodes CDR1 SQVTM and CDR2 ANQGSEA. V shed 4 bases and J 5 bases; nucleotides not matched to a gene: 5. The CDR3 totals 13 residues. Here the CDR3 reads CSVVGTGKYGYTF. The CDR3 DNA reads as TGCAGCGTTGTTGGGACAGGGAAGTATGGCTACACCTTC.

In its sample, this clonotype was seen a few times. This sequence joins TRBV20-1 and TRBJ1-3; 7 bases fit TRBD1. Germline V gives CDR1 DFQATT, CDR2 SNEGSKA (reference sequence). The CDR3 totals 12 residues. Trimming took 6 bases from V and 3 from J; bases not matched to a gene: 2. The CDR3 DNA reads TGCAGTGCCCGACAGGGTGGAAACACCATATATTTT. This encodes CSARQGGNTIYF.